This T cell receptor beta chain was sequenced in a study of blood T cell repertoires in COVID-19. About the research overall: T cells, B-cell-depleted T cells, or PBMCs provided the cDNA or gDNA that served as material.

Original processing notes: Estimated nucleated cell counts came from reference gene primer amplification. The data were produced by immunoSEQ multiplex PCR, yet TCRdb's version contains in-frame clones alone and is incomplete. V, J and clone size were drawn from that table, and D and trimming were deduced from the DNA. In the table there are under 300,000 clones, approximately 90% of which are singletons. The junction had 8 bases not matched to a gene; V was cut back by 3 bases and J by 4 bases. The CDR3 has 16 amino acids. In germline, CDR1 is LGHDT, CDR2 YNNKEL (reference sequence). The source material was peripheral blood. The chain couples TRBV3-1 (or the pseudogene TRBV3-2) to TRBJ2-1, with TRBD2 matching 8 bases. This clonotype was obtained from a woman in her 40s who had recovered from COVID-19. DNA for the CDR3: TGTGCCAGCAGCCAGGGAGCGGGAGTCAGGTACAATGAGCAGTTCTTC. This encodes CASSQGAGVRYNEQFF.